Shown below are 28 T cell receptor beta chains from a single sample sequenced in a study of cytomegalovirus exposure and HLA in healthy donors. PCR amplification relied on 60 Vbeta primers (plus 13 Jbeta primers). Libraries were prepared by immunoSEQ multiplex PCR; TCRdb keeps only in-frame clonotypes and omits some of them. The sample has 140,000 to 150,000 clones; about 61% are singletons. Sequencing was performed on PBMCs. These receptors were collected from a male donor in good health and CMV-seronegative.

The chain joins TRBV7-2 to TRBJ1-2; 8 bases are a match to TRBD1. The CDR3 totals 14 residues. The V segment lost 7 bases and the J segment 8 bases; nucleotides outside the gene matches: 12. The germline gives CDR1 SGHTA, CDR2 FQGNSA. This chain's CDR3 is CASTVSRGRGGYTF. The CDR3 coding sequence is TGTGCCAGCACCGTATCCAGGGGGCGAGGAGGCTACACCTTC.

This clone appeared a single time. This chain links TRBV29-1 with TRBJ2-5; 7 nucleotides agree with TRBD2. Germline V lookup: CDR1 SQVTM, CDR2 ANQGSEA. The CDR3 covers 14 residues. J gave up 4 bases and V 4 bases, and 9 bases lay outside the gene matches. In DNA form, the CDR3 reads TGCAGCGTTGTCGGACCCACGGGGGGAGAGACCCAGTACTTC. Its protein product is CSVVGPTGGETQYF.

This clone turned up a few times. The J gene is TRBJ2-1, the V gene TRBV6-4; 7 positions agree with TRBD2. Germline-derived CDR1 and CDR2 are MRHNA and SNTAGT. Trimming at V came to 0 bases and at J to 6 bases, leaving 2 bases not matched to a gene. The CDR3 covers 14 residues. CDR3 nucleotide sequence: TGTGCCAGCAGTGACTCGTGGGGGGGCAATGAGCAGTTCTTC. Encoded protein: CASSDSWGGNEQFF.

V gene TRBV6-6 combines with J gene TRBJ1-5, with 7 bases fitting TRBD1. This CDR3 has 15 residues. Germline V gene data show CDR1 as MNHNY and CDR2 as SVGAGI (reference sequence). Trimming cost V 5 bases and J 1 base; bases outside gene matches: 5. The CDR3 loop is CASSRQGGSNQPQHF. In DNA, the CDR3 is TGTGCCAGCAGTCGACAGGGTGGAAGCAATCAGCCCCAGCATTTT.

This clone has just one count. The chain uses TRBV7-8 and TRBJ2-1, with 7 bases identical to TRBD2. This CDR3 region has 15 residues. CDR1 is SGHVS, CDR2 FQNEAQ, per germline. Losses at the gene ends were 5 bases for V and 3 bases for J; bases not matched to a gene: 7. Here the CDR3 DNA reads TGTGCCAGCAGCCGCGTGGGGGGGAACTACAATGAGCAGTTCTTC. It specifies CASSRVGGNYNEQFF.

This sequence joins TRBV11-3 and TRBJ2-7; D is undetermined. The CDR3 covers 15 residues. CDR1 and CDR2 from the germline V gene are SGHNT and YENEEA. V lost 1 base and J 4 bases, leaving 14 bases between the germline ends. As DNA, the CDR3 is TGTGCCAGCAGCTTAGGCGGAGAATCAAATTACGAGCAGTACTTC. Its translation is CASSLGGESNYEQYF. The complete variable domain, with remaining parts taken from reference TRBV11-3 and TRBJ2-7, reads EAGVVQSPRYKIIEKKQPVAFWCNPISGHNTLYWYLQNLGQGPELLIRYENEEAVDDSQLPKDRFSAERLKGVDSTLKIQPAELGDSAVYLCASSLGGESNYEQYFGPGTRLTVT.

The chain recombines TRBV27 with TRBJ1-5, with D perhaps matching TRBD1 (5 bases). The CDR3 runs to 20 residues. Germline V gene data show CDR1 as MNHEY and CDR2 as SMNVEV (reference sequence). The germline V and J ends were trimmed by 4 bases and 3 bases, with 28 bases remaining between them. In nucleotides, the CDR3 is TGTGCCAGCAGTTCTCGGGCCCTTCGACGGGGGTTGGGGGACAATCAGCCCCAGCATTTT. It codes for CASSSRALRRGLGDNQPQHF.

J is TRBJ2-5 and V is TRBV6-5; D possibly corresponds to TRBD1 (5 bases). The germline V gene has CDR1 MNHEY and CDR2 SVGAGI. V was clipped by 0 bases and J by 5 bases, with 16 bases between them. The CDR3 length is 16 residues. CDR3 nucleotide sequence: TGTGCCAGCAGTTACTCTTTCAGGGATGAATTGGAGACCCAGTACTTC. This codes for CASSYSFRDELETQYF.

The chain employs TRBV13 and TRBJ2-3; no clear D. From germline, CDR1 is PRHDT and CDR2 FYEKMQ (reference sequence). Trimming shortened V by 5 bases and J by 5 bases, and 11 bases separated the two germline ends. CDR3 length equals 13 residues. CDR3 sequence reads: CASSLKPRDTQYF. In DNA, the CDR3 is TGTGCCAGCAGCCTAAAACCCCGAGATACGCAGTATTTT.

The sample holds a few counts of this clone. This sequence joins TRBV9 and TRBJ2-1; 11 bases fit TRBD1. Germline CDR1 and CDR2: SGDLS and YYNGEE. After removal of 0 bases from V and 7 bases from J, the junction contained 9 bases not matched to a gene. This CDR3 has 17 amino acids. The CDR3 sequence is CASSVVASGTGGNEQFF. The DNA of the CDR3 is TGTGCCAGCAGCGTAGTGGCTTCCGGGACAGGGGGTAATGAGCAGTTCTTC.

The chain links TRBV19 to TRBJ1-5; TRBD1 aligns across 7 bases. Germline V gene data show CDR1 as LNHDA and CDR2 as SQIVND (reference sequence). The CDR3 consists of 15 residues. V was clipped by 6 bases and J by 2 bases; unmatched bases: 7. The CDR3 bases are TGTGCCAGTAGAGACACAGGGGCCGGCAATCAGCCCCAGCATTTT. It codes for CASRDTGAGNQPQHF.

V and J are TRBV11-2 and TRBJ2-5, with a tentative D call TRBD2 (5 bases). Germline V CDR1 and CDR2: SGHAT, FQNNGV. This CDR3 is 12 amino acids long. With 5 bases removed from V and 9 bases from J, the gap between germline ends came to 13 bases. The CDR3 spells CASSETSGSQYF. The CDR3 DNA sequence: TGTGCCAGCAGCGAGACCTCGGGGTCCCAGTACTTC.

This clone was observed a few times. The chain links TRBV13 to TRBJ1-1; D gene ambiguous. Germline V gene lookup returns CDR1 PRHDT and CDR2 FYEKMQ (reference sequence). Trimming removed 3 bases from V and 4 bases from J, with 9 bases in between. This CDR3 region has 13 residues. CDR3 sequence reads: CASSFPSSTEAFF. The CDR3 DNA is TGTGCCAGCAGCTTTCCCTCCAGCACTGAAGCTTTCTTT.

This clone was seen a handful of times. The chain couples TRBV5-4 to TRBJ2-1, with D tentatively TRBD2 (6 bases). V shed 0 bases and J shed 9 bases, with 16 bases lying between them. CDR1 is SGHNT and CDR2 is YYREEE in the germline V gene (reference sequence). The CDR3 spans 15 residues. The CDR3 DNA is TGTGCCAGCAGCTTGGGGCTTGGGACTTCAGGTGAGCAGTTCTTC. Encoded protein: CASSLGLGTSGEQFF.

There are a few counts of this clone. CDR3 coding DNA: TGTGCCAGCAGCTCGGACAGGGAAAAAGAGACCCAGTACTTC. Amino acid sequence: CASSSDREKETQYF. The chain joins TRBV7-9 to TRBJ2-5; the match to TRBD1 covers 8 bases. J was trimmed by 3 bases and V by 4 bases; bases with no gene match: 4. Germline V gene lookup returns CDR1 SEHNR and CDR2 FQNEAQ (reference sequence). This CDR3 comprises 14 residues.

The chain links TRBV5-1 to TRBJ2-3; TRBD1 is a possible D gene (5 bases). Per germline, CDR1 SGHRS and CDR2 YFSETQ. Trimming removed 0 bases from V and 1 base from J, with 9 bases in between. This CDR3 comprises 15 residues. CDR3 sequence: CASSLGDSGTDTQYF. The CDR3 bases are TGCGCCAGCAGCTTGGGTGACAGTGGCACAGATACGCAGTATTTT.

The chain is built from TRBV7-6 and TRBJ1-6; no clear D gene. CDR3 length equals 13 residues. The germline V gene has CDR1 SGHVS and CDR2 FNYEAQ. V lost 5 bases and J 8 bases, leaving 10 bases between the germline ends. This chain's CDR3 is CASSKREDSPLHF. The CDR3 coding sequence is TGTGCCAGCAGCAAACGGGAAGATTCACCCCTCCACTTT. The variable domain in full, completed from reference TRBV7-6 and TRBJ1-6, reads GAGVSQSPRYKVTKRGQDVALRCDPISGHVSLYWYRQALGQGPEFLTYFNYEAQQDKSGLPNDRFSAERPEGSISTLTIQRTEQRDSAMYRCASSKREDSPLHFGNGTRLTVT.

The chain is built from TRBV15 and TRBJ1-4, with D possibly matching TRBD1 (5 bases). V lost 4 bases and J lost 1, with 7 bases in between. Per germline, CDR1 LNHNV and CDR2 YYDKDF (reference sequence). The CDR3 is made up of 14 amino acids. CDR3 protein: CATSKGLTNEKLFF. CDR3 nucleotide sequence: TGTGCCACCAGCAAGGGGCTAACTAATGAAAAACTGTTTTTT. Full variable domain (outside the CDR3, taken from reference TRBV15 and TRBJ1-4): DAMVIQNPRYQVTQFGKPVTLSCSQTLNHNVMYWYQQKSSQAPKLLFHYYDKDFNNEADTPDNFQSRRPNTSFCFLDIRSPGLGDTAMYLCATSKGLTNEKLFFGSGTQLSVL.

This chain links TRBV10-3 with TRBJ1-4, with D unclear. V gave up 5 bases and J gave up 8 bases, with 15 bases separating them. Germline assignment: CDR1 ENHRY and CDR2 SYGVKD. The CDR3 contains 14 residues. The CDR3 nucleotides are TGTGCCATCAGTTTGGCGGCCGGAGAAGAAAAACTGTTTTTT. Amino acids: CAISLAAGEEKLFF.

V and J are TRBV7-2 and TRBJ2-5; weak D call: TRBD1 (5 bases). The CDR3 runs 16 residues. The V gene's germline CDR1 is SGHTA and CDR2 FQGNSA. V lost 0 bases, J lost 10 bases, and 21 bases lay in between. CDR3 loop: CASSLALGALGKDQYF. The DNA for the CDR3 is TGTGCCAGCAGCTTAGCTCTAGGGGCGCTAGGGAAGGACCAGTACTTC. The entire variable domain, with the rest obtained from reference TRBV7-2 and TRBJ2-5, is as follows: GAGVSQSPSNKVTEKGKDVELRCDPISGHTALYWYRQSLGQGLEFLIYFQGNSAPDKSGLPSDRFSAERTGGSVSTLTIQRTQQEDSAVYLCASSLALGALGKDQYFGPGTRLLVL.

This clone was found once. The chain combines TRBV30 with TRBJ2-2; TRBD2 matches at 8 bases. J gave up 5 bases and V 7 bases, and 12 bases lay outside the gene matches. Per the germline V gene, CDR1 is GTSNPN and CDR2 is SVGIG (reference sequence). This CDR3 is 15 amino acids long. For the CDR3, the DNA is TGTGCCTCCCCCAGGCCAGCGGGGGTGACCGGGGAGCTGTTTTTT. As protein: CASPRPAGVTGELFF.

This clone was counted between two and nine times. This chain joins TRBV11-1 and TRBJ2-7; TRBD2 agrees at 8 bases. In germline, CDR1 is SGHAT, CDR2 FQDESV (reference sequence). Trimming removed 3 bases from V and 7 bases from J; junction bases left unmatched: 8. The CDR3 sequence is 14 residues long. CDR3 amino acids: CASSLRLTSEEQYF. The CDR3 bases are TGTGCCAGCAGCTTGCGGCTGACTAGCGAAGAGCAGTACTTC.

This clone was counted between two and nine times. This sequence joins TRBV6-6 and TRBJ2-7; 9 nucleotides match TRBD1. Per germline, CDR1 MNHNY and CDR2 SVGAGI (reference sequence). V gave up 8 bases and J gave up 2 bases; unmatched junction bases: 1. This CDR3 comprises 12 residues. The CDR3 here is CASRDRAYEQYF. The CDR3 nucleotides read TGTGCCAGCCGGGACAGGGCCTACGAGCAGTACTTC.

Details on this clone: One junction end disagrees with the germline gene, perhaps due to a read error. The chain uses TRBV7-7 and TRBJ2-1, with D perhaps matching TRBD1 (6 bases). Per the germline V gene, CDR1 is SSHAT and CDR2 is FNYEAQ (reference sequence). CDR3 size: 18 residues. In nucleotides, the CDR3 is TGTGCTAGCAGCTTGGGGCCAGCGGCCGGGACACTTTACAATGAGCAGTTCTTC. It translates to CASSLGPAAGTLYNEQFF.

V is TRBV29-1 and J is TRBJ1-6; D call uncertain. V gave up 3 bases and J gave up 7 bases, with 4 bases separating them. Germline V gene sequence: CDR1 SQVTM, CDR2 ANQGSEA. The CDR3 consists of 11 residues. The CDR3 sequence: CSVDGNSPLHF. The CDR3 DNA reads TGCAGCGTTGACGGGAATTCACCCCTCCACTTT.

The chain combines TRBV18 with TRBJ2-7; 7 bases agree with TRBD1. V was clipped by 2 bases and J by 2 bases; unmatched bases: 3. CDR1 KGHSH and CDR2 LQKENI come from the germline V gene. There are 14 residues in the CDR3. CDR3 region: CASSPGTETYEQYF. The DNA for the CDR3 is TGTGCCAGCTCACCAGGGACAGAGACCTACGAGCAGTACTTC.

This clone was detected once. The V call is TRBV6-5, the J call TRBJ2-7; 9 nucleotides align to TRBD1. This CDR3 contains 14 residues. CDR1 and CDR2 (germline): MNHEY, SVGAGI. The V gene end was trimmed by 9 bases and the J gene end by 5 bases; junction bases not matched to a gene: 11. The CDR3 DNA reads as TGTGCCAGTGGAAACAGGGGGCCGTTGAACGAGCAGTACTTC. Protein product: CASGNRGPLNEQYF.

J is TRBJ2-7 and V is TRBV28; a possible D gene is TRBD2 (5 bases). Trimming pared 2 bases from V and 3 bases from J, leaving 14 bases between. This CDR3 has 15 amino acids. The germline gives CDR1 MDHEN, CDR2 SYDVKM. CDR3 nucleotide sequence: TGTGCCAGCAGTTTAAGGCAGGACGGGATCTACGAGCAGTACTTC. It specifies CASSLRQDGIYEQYF.